This paragraph reports one T cell receptor beta chain. The antigen is undetermined. Combining iRepertoire HTBI primers with Arm-PCR of CDR3 regions, the authors built TCR beta libraries. Via MiXCR, TCRdb re-called the multiplex PCR reads, giving one row per CDR3 protein. The data hold about 310,000 distinct CDR3 sequences, with around 23% observed a single time. This CDR3 comprises 14 residues. The germline V gene has CDR1 GTSNPN and CDR2 SVGIG (reference sequence). V was clipped by 3 bases and J by 4 bases, with 16 bases between them. The sample comes from a study of regulatory T cells in long-lasting Graves disease. Study outcomes and limitations: In persistent patients, shared public clonotypes (roughly 2,800) outnumbered those in new patients (approximately 880).

Time point in this sample: persistent/refractory GD, antithyroid drugs over 5 years with positive TRAb. Generation of the TCR library employed RNA extracted from PBMCs. The chain has TRBV30 and TRBJ2-7; the D gene could be TRBD1 or TRBD2 (5 bases each). This receptor was identified in a female donor with Graves disease. The material was peripheral blood mononuclear cells (PBMCs), obtained when the disease was refractory, from a patient treated with antithyroid drugs. The DNA for the CDR3 is TGTGCCTGGAGCCCCGGGACGATACTATACGAGCAGTACTTC. Protein product: CAWSPGTILYEQYF.